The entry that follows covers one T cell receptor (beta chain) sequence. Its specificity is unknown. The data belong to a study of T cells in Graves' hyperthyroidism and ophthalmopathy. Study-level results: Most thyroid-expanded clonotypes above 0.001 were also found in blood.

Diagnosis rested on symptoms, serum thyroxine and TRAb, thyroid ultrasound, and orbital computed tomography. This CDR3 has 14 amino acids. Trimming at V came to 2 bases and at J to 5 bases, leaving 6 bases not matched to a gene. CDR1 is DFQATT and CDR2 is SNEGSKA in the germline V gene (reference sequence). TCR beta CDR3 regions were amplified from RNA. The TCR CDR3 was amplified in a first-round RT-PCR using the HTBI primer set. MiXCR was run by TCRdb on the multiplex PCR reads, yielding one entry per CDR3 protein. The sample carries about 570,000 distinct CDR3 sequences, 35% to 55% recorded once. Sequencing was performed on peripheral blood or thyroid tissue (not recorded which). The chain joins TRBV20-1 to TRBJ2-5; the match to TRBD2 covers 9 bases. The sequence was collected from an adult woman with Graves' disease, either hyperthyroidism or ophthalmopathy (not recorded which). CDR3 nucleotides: TGCAGTGCTAGAAAAGCGGGGGGTGGGGAGACCCAGTACTTC. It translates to CSARKAGGGETQYF.